What follows are 15 T cell receptor beta chains derived from one specimen sequenced in a study of cytomegalovirus exposure and HLA in healthy donors. Use of 60 Vbeta and 13 Jbeta primers characterized the PCR. Assay used: immunoSEQ multiplex PCR; TCRdb lists only in-frame clones, some missing. Among roughly 170,000 clones listed, about 80% were seen once. Sequences were obtained from PBMCs. The source of these receptors is a young man in good health and CMV-seronegative.

J is TRBJ2-7 and V is TRBV10-3; D not resolved. The ends were cut back, 6 bases at V and 0 bases at J, with 9 bases in the middle. Germline-derived CDR1 and CDR2 are ENHRY and SYGVKD. The CDR3 is made up of 13 amino acids. The CDR3 sequence is CAISPTGSYEQYF. DNA for the CDR3: TGTGCCATCAGCCCCACGGGCTCCTACGAGCAGTACTTC.

In this sample, this clone turned up a few times. The CDR3: CAISDVNGELFF. In DNA form, the CDR3 reads TGTGCCATCAGTGATGTTAACGGGGAGCTGTTTTTT. The chain has TRBV10-3 and TRBJ2-2; D remains unclear. The CDR3 is made up of 12 amino acids. Germline V gene data show CDR1 as ENHRY and CDR2 as SYGVKD. V was trimmed by 3 bases and J by 7 bases, leaving 6 bases between them.

The chain joins TRBV9 to TRBJ2-7; D remains unclear. There are 15 residues in the CDR3. Germline CDR1 and CDR2: SGDLS and YYNGEE. V was clipped by 0 bases and J by 0 bases, with 10 bases between them. In nucleotides, the CDR3 is TGTGCCAGCAGCGTAGGTACTGCTAGCTCCTACGAGCAGTACTTC. This translates into CASSVGTASSYEQYF.

This chain uses TRBV7-2 with TRBJ2-7; TRBD1 might be the D (6 bases). Trimming took 3 bases from V and 6 from J, leaving 24 bases between them. The germline CDR1 and CDR2 sequences are SGHTA and FQGNSA. There are 17 residues in the CDR3. CDR3 sequence (DNA): TGTGCCAGCAGCTTCGGGGAAAGGGGGTGGGTGAAGGCCGAGCAGTACTTC. Residues: CASSFGERGWVKAEQYF.

The chain recombines TRBV5-4 with TRBJ1-1, with TRBD1 as a possible D gene (6 bases). The CDR3 covers 15 residues. Trimming took 2 bases from V and 5 from J, leaving 16 bases between them. In germline, CDR1 is SGHNT, CDR2 YYREEE (reference sequence). The CDR3 coding sequence is TGTGCCAGCAGCTTAAGTTACGGGGGGGCAACTGAAGCTTTCTTT. It specifies CASSLSYGGATEAFF.

This clone was picked up a small number of times. The chain recombines TRBV4-1 with TRBJ1-6, with D tentatively TRBD1 (6 bases). The V end lost 8 bases, the J end lost 6 bases, and 14 bases lay between the germline ends. Germline V gene lookup returns CDR1 MGHRA and CDR2 YSYEKL. This CDR3 region has 14 residues. The CDR3 DNA follows: TGCGCCAGCCAAAGGACAGTCGCTAATTCACCCCTCCACTTT. Protein product: CASQRTVANSPLHF.

CDR3 amino acids: CASSATGLYGYTF. CDR3 coding DNA: TGTGCCAGCAGCGCGACAGGACTCTATGGCTACACCTTC. V and J are TRBV9 and TRBJ1-2; tentatively, D is TRBD1 (6 bases). Trimming left V 3 bases short and J 4 bases short, with 10 bases between. The germline gives CDR1 SGDLS, CDR2 YYNGEE. The length of the CDR3 is 13 residues. The whole variable domain, remainder taken from reference TRBV9 and TRBJ1-2, is DSGVTQTPKHLITATGQRVTLRCSPRSGDLSVYWYQQSLDQGLQFLIQYYNGEERAKGNILERFSAQQFPDLHSELNLSSLELGDSALYFCASSATGLYGYTFGSGTRLTVV.

J is TRBJ2-7 and V is TRBV15; tentative D call: TRBD1 (5 bases). Germline values: CDR1 LNHNV, CDR2 YYDKDF (reference sequence). The V end lost 0 bases, the J end lost 3 bases, and 9 bases lay between the germline ends. The CDR3 has 14 amino acids. CDR3 loop: CATSRDTQGYEQYF. DNA for the CDR3: TGTGCCACCAGCAGAGACACCCAGGGCTACGAGCAGTACTTC.

The rearrangement joins TRBV15 to TRBJ2-5, with D maybe TRBD2 (5 bases). The V end lost 2 bases, the J end lost 3 bases, and 13 bases lay between the germline ends. The CDR3 is made up of 15 amino acids. Germline V lookup: CDR1 LNHNV, CDR2 YYDKDF (reference sequence). CDR3 sequence (DNA): TGTGCCACCAGCAGAACTCTTGCCGGGGAAGAGACCCAGTACTTC. This gives the protein CATSRTLAGEETQYF.

The rearrangement uses TRBV6-1 and TRBJ2-5; TRBD2 is a possible D gene (6 bases). The CDR3 is made up of 14 amino acids. Deletions cut 4 bases from V and 10 bases from J, with 19 bases between. The germline CDR1 and CDR2 sequences are MNHNS and SASEGT. CDR3 sequence (DNA): TGTGCCAGCAGTGCCCAGTCAGGAGGAGGGATCCAGTACTTC. As protein: CASSAQSGGGIQYF.

The chain couples TRBV5-1 to TRBJ1-5, with a weak D call TRBD1 (6 bases). V lost 4 bases, J lost 1 base, and 12 bases lay in between. This CDR3 comprises 15 residues. Germline loops: CDR1 SGHRS, CDR2 YFSETQ. The CDR3 spells CASSAQGLSNQPQHF. CDR3 in DNA: TGCGCCAGCAGCGCGCAGGGGCTCAGCAATCAGCCCCAGCATTTT.

The genes are TRBV6-1 and TRBJ1-2, with D unclear. This CDR3 is built from 12 residues. Trimming removed 5 bases from V and 7 bases from J, with 11 bases in between. Germline V CDR1 and CDR2: MNHNS, SASEGT. The chain's CDR3 is CASSIYGGGYTF. The CDR3 bases are TGTGCCAGCAGTATCTATGGAGGTGGCTACACCTTC.

The chain uses TRBV19 and TRBJ1-3; 7 positions agree with TRBD1. The V gene end was trimmed by 3 bases and the J gene end by 1 base; junction bases not matched to a gene: 3. Germline-derived CDR1 and CDR2 are LNHDA and SQIVND (reference sequence). This CDR3 comprises 15 residues. CDR3 bases: TGTGCCAGTAGTATCAGCAGGGGGTCTGGAAACACCATATATTTT. This encodes CASSISRGSGNTIYF. Full variable domain (missing parts from reference TRBV19 and TRBJ1-3): DGGITQSPKYLFRKEGQNVTLSCEQNLNHDAMYWYRQDPGQGLRLIYYSQIVNDFQKGDIAEGYSVSREKKESFPLTVTSAQKNPTAFYLCASSISRGSGNTIYFGEGSWLTVV.

The chain carries TRBV29-1 and TRBJ1-1, with D perhaps matching TRBD1 (6 bases). V was pared by 3 bases and J by 0 bases, with 14 bases between. The CDR3 totals 15 residues. Germline CDR1 SQVTM, CDR2 ANQGSEA. The CDR3 sequence is CSVESGHIMNTEAFF. The CDR3 DNA is TGCAGCGTTGAGTCGGGACACATCATGAACACTGAAGCTTTCTTT.

J is TRBJ2-1 and V is TRBV7-8, with D perhaps matching TRBD2 (5 bases). Germline CDR1 SGHVS, CDR2 FQNEAQ. V dropped 4 bases and J dropped 8 bases, with 12 bases sitting between them. The CDR3 loop spans 13 amino acids. CDR3 sequence (DNA): TGTGCCAGCAGCTCCCCGGGGTGGGATGAGCAGTTCTTC. Protein sequence: CASSSPGWDEQFF.